One sample yielded the 17 T cell receptor beta chains listed below, sequenced in a study of regulatory T cells in long-lasting Graves disease. Building the TCR beta libraries relied on iRepertoire HTBI primers, and CDR3 regions underwent Arm-PCR. In TCRdb, the multiplex PCR reads were re-called with MiXCR into one record per CDR3 protein. The sample lists roughly 500,000 distinct CDR3 sequences, approximately 23% occurring once. Time point indicated: persistent/refractory GD, antithyroid drugs over 5 years with positive TRAb. PBMC RNA was the source of the TCR library. The source material was peripheral blood mononuclear cells (PBMCs), sampled when the disease was refractory, from a patient treated with antithyroid drugs. Receptors were obtained from a female donor with Graves disease.

In its sample, this clonotype was seen many times. CDR3 protein: CASSPTLRDSYGYTF. The CDR3 bases are TGTGCCAGCAGCCCTACCCTGAGGGATAGTTATGGCTACACCTTC. This chain joins TRBV5-5 and TRBJ1-2, with D unclear. There are 15 residues in the CDR3. V was trimmed by 4 bases and J by 5 bases, leaving 18 bases between them. Germline V gives CDR1 SGHKS, CDR2 YYEKEE (reference sequence).

The chain is built from TRBV19 and TRBJ1-4, with D perhaps matching TRBD1 (5 bases). This CDR3 has 13 amino acids. Trimming cost V 4 bases and J 10 bases, with 13 bases left between them. Germline V gene data show CDR1 as LNHDA and CDR2 as SQIVND (reference sequence). The CDR3 protein is CASSSGTFGKLFF. In DNA, the CDR3 is TGTGCCAGTAGTAGTGGGACGTTCGGAAAACTGTTTTTT.

The table lists this clonotype with many counts. The V call is TRBV6-2 or TRBV6-3, the J call TRBJ2-7; 9 bases map to TRBD1. Germline loops: CDR1 MNHEY, CDR2 SVGEGT. V lost 10 bases to trimming and J lost 5 bases; unmatched junction nucleotides: 12. CDR3 length equals 14 residues. CDR3 sequence (DNA): TGTGCCATCCGAATACCGGGACAGGGCCACGAGCAGTACTTC. Its translation is CAIRIPGQGHEQYF.

This clonotype came up many times. The chain joins TRBV2 to TRBJ1-2, with D uncertain. The CDR3 contains 12 residues. Trimming pared 8 bases from V and 5 bases from J, leaving 12 bases between. Germline V gene sequence: CDR1 SNHLY, CDR2 FYNNEI. The CDR3 region is CASLTGSYGYTF. In nucleotides, the CDR3 is TGTGCCAGCTTAACGGGGAGTTATGGCTACACCTTC.

The V and J genes are TRBV6-1 and TRBJ1-5; TRBD1 agrees at 8 bases. Germline V lookup: CDR1 MNHNS, CDR2 SASEGT. This CDR3 spans 12 amino acids. Germline trimming cut 8 bases from V and 7 bases from J; bases unmatched to any gene: 4. CDR3 sequence (DNA): TGTGCCAGCGGACAGGGAGTCCAGCCCCAGCATTTT. Amino acid sequence: CASGQGVQPQHF.

A remark on this clonotype: This may be a read error, as it is one base from a much larger clone. This chain links TRBV28 with TRBJ2-1; no reliable D call. Germline CDR1 reads MDHEN; CDR2 reads SYDVKM. The CDR3 covers 13 residues. V was cut by 5 bases and J by 4 bases, with 9 bases left in between. The CDR3 spells CASSKFAYNEQFF. In DNA form, the CDR3 reads TGTGCCAGCAGTAAGTTCGCTTACAATGAGCAGTTCTTC. The full variable domain, completed using reference TRBV28 and TRBJ2-1, is DVKVTQSSRYLVKRTGEKVFLECVQDMDHENMFWYRQDPGLGLRLIYFSYDVKMKEKGDIPEGYSVSREKKERFSLILESASTNQTSMYLCASSKFAYNEQFFGPGTRLTVL.

This clonotype was recorded at least ten times. The gene calls are TRBV12-3 or TRBV12-4 and TRBJ1-1, with D perhaps TRBD1 (5 bases). The V and J ends lost 7 bases and 4 bases respectively, with 13 bases between them. The CDR3 length is 13 residues. The CDR3 DNA sequence: TGTGCCAGCAAAGGGGCGCGAGGCACTGAAGCTTTCTTT. It translates to CASKGARGTEAFF.

The chain is built from TRBV4-1 and TRBJ2-7; 7 bases are shared with TRBD1. This CDR3 is 16 amino acids long. Germline-derived CDR1 and CDR2 are MGHRA and YSYEKL. V was pared by 2 bases and J by 0 bases, with 7 bases of the junction left unmatched. The CDR3: CASSQRKTGISYEQYF. CDR3 sequence (DNA): TGCGCCAGCAGCCAACGAAAGACAGGGATCTCCTACGAGCAGTACTTC.

The sample holds a few counts of this clonotype. The chain has TRBV19 and TRBJ1-2; D is undetermined. CDR3 length equals 13 residues. The germline V gene has CDR1 LNHDA and CDR2 SQIVND (reference sequence). Deletions cut 6 bases from V and 4 bases from J, with 12 bases between. CDR3 sequence: CASRERGPYGYTF. As DNA, the CDR3 is TGTGCCAGTAGGGAGCGAGGGCCCTATGGCTACACCTTC.

V gene TRBV11-2 combines with J gene TRBJ2-7, with no clear D. Trimming removed 3 bases from V and 4 bases from J, with 13 bases in between. This CDR3 has 14 residues. The germline CDR1 and CDR2 sequences are SGHAT and FQNNGV. The CDR3 here is CASSFNSPNYEQYF. Here the CDR3 DNA reads TGTGCCAGCAGCTTCAACAGCCCCAATTACGAGCAGTACTTC. The entire variable domain, with the rest obtained from reference TRBV11-2 and TRBJ2-7, is as follows: EAGVAQSPRYKIIEKRQSVAFWCNPISGHATLYWYQQILGQGPKLLIQFQNNGVVDDSQLPKDRFSAERLKGVDSTLKIQPAKLEDSAVYLCASSFNSPNYEQYFGPGTRLTVT.

Notes on this clonotype: A much larger clone is a single base away; this may be a read error. The chain employs TRBV27 and TRBJ1-1; 8 bases are a match to TRBD1. Germline CDR1 reads MNHEY; CDR2 reads SMNVEV (reference sequence). This CDR3 region has 15 residues. The CDR3 DNA is TGTGCCAGCAGTCTTCGGACAGGGCTGGAGACTGAAGCTTCCTTT. It is translated as CASSLRTGLETEASF.

In this sample, this clonotype turned up many times. V and J are TRBV12-3 or TRBV12-4 and TRBJ1-5; D is ambiguous. Trimming pared 6 bases from V and 5 bases from J, leaving 8 bases between. This CDR3 is built from 12 residues. CDR3 in amino acids: CASRGGDQPQHF. For the CDR3, the DNA is TGTGCCAGCAGGGGAGGTGATCAGCCCCAGCATTTT.

This clonotype was counted ten times or more. J is TRBJ2-7 and V is TRBV2; D perhaps matches TRBD2 (5 bases). This CDR3 spans 14 amino acids. The V gene's germline CDR1 is SNHLY and CDR2 FYNNEI. V was cut by 9 bases and J by 0 bases, with 15 bases left in between. The CDR3 DNA reads TGTGCCAGTACCAGTGCTAGCTTCTCCTACGAGCAGTACTTC. The encoded protein is CASTSASFSYEQYF.

This clonotype was picked up many times. V and J are TRBV7-8 and TRBJ1-2, with no clear D. Trimming pared 5 bases from V and 5 bases from J, leaving 21 bases between. Germline V CDR1 and CDR2: SGHVS, FQNEAQ. This CDR3 has 16 residues. The CDR3 spells CASSPDSGTLVYGYTF. The CDR3 coding sequence is TGTGCCAGCAGCCCCGACTCGGGAACCCTCGTATATGGCTACACCTTC.

The table lists this clonotype with many counts. This rearrangement joins TRBV20-1 to TRBJ1-2, with D hard to call. Trimming shortened V by 6 bases and J by 8 bases, and 13 bases separated the two germline ends. The CDR3 has 11 residues. Germline CDR1 DFQATT, CDR2 SNEGSKA (reference sequence). CDR3 sequence reads: CSALDGNGYTF. The CDR3 bases are TGCAGTGCCCTGGACGGAAACGGCTACACCTTC.

This chain joins TRBV7-9 and TRBJ2-1; 10 bases match TRBD2. CDR1 SEHNR and CDR2 FQNEAQ come from the germline V gene (reference sequence). The CDR3 consists of 15 residues. Losses at the gene ends were 5 bases for V and 2 bases for J; bases not matched to a gene: 3. The CDR3: CASSRTSGPYNEQFF. DNA of the CDR3: TGTGCCAGCAGCCGGACTAGCGGACCCTACAATGAGCAGTTCTTC.

This clonotype was recorded at least ten times. V gene TRBV12-3 or TRBV12-4 combines with J gene TRBJ2-5; 8 bases align to TRBD1. After removal of 5 bases from V and 4 bases from J, the junction contained 6 bases not matched to a gene. The CDR3 covers 14 residues. CDR3 region: CASSPPQGAETQYF. CDR3 coding DNA: TGTGCCAGCAGTCCCCCTCAGGGGGCAGAGACCCAGTACTTC.